This entry lists 3 T cell receptor beta chains sequenced from one sample in a study of CD8+ T cells in alopecia areata. cDNA reverse transcribed from extracted RNA served as the sequencing template. Clones were read by immunoSEQ multiplex PCR, and TCRdb kept only the in-frame ones, dropping some. The sample gives more than 100,000 clones, roughly 50% of which show up once; around 9% is in the top ten. Sequenced sample: CD4+ T cells sorted from blood. The receptors originated from a human donor in good health.

The CDR3 DNA sequence: TGTGCCAGCAGCTCTCCCAGGACAGGGGGGAGCTATGGCTACACCTTC. Its translation: CASSSPRTGGSYGYTF. V gene TRBV7-2 combines with J gene TRBJ1-2; TRBD1 agrees at 10 bases. Germline values: CDR1 SGHTA, CDR2 FQGNSA. The CDR3 extends over 16 amino acids. With 4 bases clipped from V and 4 bases from J, the junction kept 9 bases outside the gene matches.

V is TRBV29-1 and J is TRBJ1-1; no clear D gene. CDR3 size: 12 residues. Germline V lookup: CDR1 SQVTM, CDR2 ANQGSEA. V was shortened by 3 bases and J by 0 bases, with 5 bases between the two germline ends. The CDR3: CSVDRMNTEAFF. For the CDR3, the DNA is TGCAGCGTTGACAGGATGAACACTGAAGCTTTCTTT.

CDR3 nucleotide sequence: TGTGCCAGCAGTGACAAACCTTACAATGAGCAGTTCTTC. This gives the protein CASSDKPYNEQFF. The chain joins TRBV6-1 to TRBJ2-1; D is ambiguous. The CDR3 runs 13 residues. Trimming pared 3 bases from V and 4 bases from J, leaving 7 bases between. Germline CDR1 reads MNHNS; CDR2 reads SASEGT.